These T cell receptor beta chains were read from a single sample in a study of T cell changes during pregnancy in multiple sclerosis. TCRdb's table, derived via immunoSEQ multiplex PCR, lists solely in-frame clones and lacks some. The table lists tens of thousands of clones, roughly 90% of them singletons. Source: CD4+ T cells from peripheral blood mononuclear cells, taken in the second trimester of pregnancy. The receptors here all came from a female donor with multiple sclerosis, enrolled in a pregnancy study. Each CDR3 is given with its conserved first and last residue. A D gene is named only where the DNA matches it firmly. Rows may omit the clone size; those that give it use once, few, many or a size class.

J | V | D | size | DNA | CDR3
TRBJ2-7 | TRBV30 | TRBD2 | - | TGTGCCTGGAGTGTAGCGGGAGGCGAGCAGTACTTC | CAWSVAGGEQYF
TRBJ2-5 | TRBV5-1 | - | - | TGCGCCAGCAGCTTTAGTTGGGGCGGAGGGGAGACCCAGTACTTC | CASSFSWGGGETQYF
TRBJ2-2 | TRBV11-2 | - | - | TGTGCCAGCAGCTTAGCTAGCTTCACCGGGGAGCTGTTTTTT | CASSLASFTGELFF
TRBJ1-1 | TRBV29-1 | - | - | TGCAGCGTGGAGGGACGGATGAACACTGAAGCTTTCTTT | CSVEGRMNTEAFF
TRBJ1-4 | TRBV4-1 | - | once | TGCGCCAGCAGCACAGGACAGTCTAATGAAAAACTGTTTTTT | CASSTGQSNEKLFF
TRBJ1-3 | TRBV4-3 | TRBD1 | - | TGCGCCAGCAGCCAGACCGGGACAGGCCTAAACACCATATATTTT | CASSQTGTGLNTIYF
TRBJ2-1 | TRBV19 | TRBD2 | - | TGTGCCAGTAGTATATGGGGTTCGGCTAGCGGGAACTTAAACAATGAGCAGTTCTTC | CASSIWGSASGNLNNEQFF
TRBJ2-1 | TRBV19 | TRBD2 | - | TGTGCCAGTAGTATAGATAGTAGGACTAGCGGGAGACGCGAGTTCTTC | CASSIDSRTSGRREFF
TRBJ1-1 | TRBV23-1 | - | - | TGCGCCAGCAGTCATCCCGACCGCCGGGGGGACACTGAAGCTTTCTTT | CASSHPDRRGDTEAFF
TRBJ2-1 | TRBV2 | - | - | TGTGCCAGCAGTGAGGGCTTTGACCGAGGGGAGCAGTTCTTC | CASSEGFDRGEQFF
TRBJ2-7 | TRBV30 | TRBD2 | once | TGTGCCTGGGCCGGGACTATGATCTACGAGCAGTACTTC | CAWAGTMIYEQYF
TRBJ1-2 | TRBV13 | TRBD1 | - | TGTGCCAGCAGCTCGGGACAGGGGAAGAATGGCTACACCTTC | CASSSGQGKNGYTF
TRBJ2-1 | TRBV11-2 | TRBD1 | - | TGTGCCAGCAGCTCGCCCGGGGACAGAAAGTTAAATTACAATGAGCAGTTCTTC | CASSSPGDRKLNYNEQFF
TRBJ2-7 | TRBV5-1 | TRBD1 | - | TGCGCCAGCACGCCCGGCCGGACAGGGAGCGGCGAGCAGTACTTC | CASTPGRTGSGEQYF
TRBJ1-6 | TRBV9 | - | - | TGTGCCAGCAGCGATATGGACATTCTTAATTCACCCCTCCACTTT | CASSDMDILNSPLHF
TRBJ2-1 | TRBV7-2 | - | - | TGTGCCAGCAGCTCGACAGGTCTTGTTCGGCAGTTCTTC | CASSSTGLVRQFF
TRBJ1-2 | TRBV4-2 | - | - | TGTGCCAGCAGCCAGCCAGGAATGAGGGTAAACTATGGCTACACCTTC | CASSQPGMRVNYGYTF
TRBJ1-2 | TRBV28 | TRBD1 | many | TGTGCCAGCAGGTCCTCGGGACAGGAGTACGGCTACACCTTC | CASRSSGQEYGYTF
TRBJ2-5 | TRBV6-6 | - | - | TGTGCCAGCAGTTACAGGGGCGTCAGGGAGACCCAGTACTTC | CASSYRGVRETQYF
TRBJ2-6 | TRBV19 | TRBD2 | - | TGTGCCAGTAGTCCAATAGCGGGAAGGCCTGGGGCCAACGTCCTGACTTTC | CASSPIAGRPGANVLTF
TRBJ2-1 | TRBV11-3 | - | - | TGTGCCAGCAGCTTAGACTCGAGCTCCTACAATGAGCAGTTCTTC | CASSLDSSSYNEQFF
TRBJ2-5 | TRBV15 | - | - | TGTGCCACCAGCAGAGATCCCACGGGGAAAGAGACCCAGTACTTC | CATSRDPTGKETQYF
TRBJ1-2 | TRBV11-3 | TRBD1 | - | TGTGCCAGCAGCACGCGGACAGGGGGAGGCTATGGCTACACCTTC | CASSTRTGGGYGYTF
TRBJ1-1 | TRBV19 | - | - | TGTGCCAGTAGTAACCGGGGTGGGAACACTGAAGCTTTCTTT | CASSNRGGNTEAFF
TRBJ1-4 | TRBV6-5 | - | - | TGTGCCAGCAGTTACTCGGGACAAGCAAGGGAAAAACTGTTTTTT | CASSYSGQAREKLFF
TRBJ1-1 | TRBV18 | TRBD1 | - | TGTGCCAGCTCAATCGGACAGGGAGGGGTAAACACTGAAGCTTTCTTT | CASSIGQGGVNTEAFF
TRBJ2-7 | TRBV10-3 | TRBD1 | - | TGTGCCATCAGTAGCGGGACAGGGGTCTCCTACGAGCAGTACTTC | CAISSGTGVSYEQYF
TRBJ1-1 | TRBV5-5 | - | - | TGTGCCAGCAGCTTGGCGGGACACACGAACACTGAAGCTTTCTTT | CASSLAGHTNTEAFF
TRBJ2-5 | TRBV7-8 | - | - | TGTGCCAGCAGCTTAGCGCGGCCGAGTACGACCCCAATGGAGACCCAGTACTTC | CASSLARPSTTPMETQYF
TRBJ2-7 | TRBV27 | TRBD2 | - | TGTGCCAGCAGTCTCCTCCTTCCGACTAGCGGGATAGGCTACGAGCAGTACTTC | CASSLLLPTSGIGYEQYF
TRBJ2-3 | TRBV10-3 | TRBD2 | - | TGTGCCATCAGTGAGTCGCTAGCGGGAGCTCAAGCGCAGTATTTT | CAISESLAGAQAQYF
TRBJ2-1 | TRBV7-6 | TRBD1 | - | TGTGCCAGCATCTTGGGGACAGGGGTCGATGAGCAGTTCTTC | CASILGTGVDEQFF
TRBJ2-5 | TRBV2 | TRBD2 | - | TGTGCCAGCAGTAATCCGGGACTAGCGGGAGCGAGTTCGGGGGAGACCCAGTACTTC | CASSNPGLAGASSGETQYF
TRBJ2-1 | TRBV7-2 | TRBD1 | - | TGTGCCAGCAGCCAATTTTCGACAGGGTACAATGAGCAGTTCTTC | CASSQFSTGYNEQFF
TRBJ1-3 | TRBV5-4 | TRBD1 | - | TGTGCCAGCAGCAAACAGGGGTCTGGAAACACCATATATTTT | CASSKQGSGNTIYF
TRBJ2-1 | TRBV15 | TRBD2 | - | TGTGCCACCAGCAGTGCGGGAGCCGCAATCGATGAGCAGTTCTTC | CATSSAGAAIDEQFF
TRBJ1-1 | TRBV28 | - | - | TGTGCCAGCAGTTTAAAAGGGGCGCTTGTAGCTTTCTTT | CASSLKGALVAFF
TRBJ2-1 | TRBV30 | - | - | TGTGCCTGGGGGGAGGCGATCTCCTACAATGAGCAGTTCTTC | CAWGEAISYNEQFF
TRBJ2-3 | TRBV21-1 | - | once | TGTGCCAGCAGCGAGTCCGCCACAGATACGCAGTATTTT | CASSESATDTQYF
TRBJ2-1 | TRBV19 | TRBD2 | once | TGTGCCAGTTCCGGACTAGCGGGAGTGAATGAGCAGTTCTTC | CASSGLAGVNEQFF
TRBJ2-2 | TRBV7-8 | - | - | TGTGCCAGCAGCGACTGGGGGCCCGGGGAGCTGTTTTTT | CASSDWGPGELFF